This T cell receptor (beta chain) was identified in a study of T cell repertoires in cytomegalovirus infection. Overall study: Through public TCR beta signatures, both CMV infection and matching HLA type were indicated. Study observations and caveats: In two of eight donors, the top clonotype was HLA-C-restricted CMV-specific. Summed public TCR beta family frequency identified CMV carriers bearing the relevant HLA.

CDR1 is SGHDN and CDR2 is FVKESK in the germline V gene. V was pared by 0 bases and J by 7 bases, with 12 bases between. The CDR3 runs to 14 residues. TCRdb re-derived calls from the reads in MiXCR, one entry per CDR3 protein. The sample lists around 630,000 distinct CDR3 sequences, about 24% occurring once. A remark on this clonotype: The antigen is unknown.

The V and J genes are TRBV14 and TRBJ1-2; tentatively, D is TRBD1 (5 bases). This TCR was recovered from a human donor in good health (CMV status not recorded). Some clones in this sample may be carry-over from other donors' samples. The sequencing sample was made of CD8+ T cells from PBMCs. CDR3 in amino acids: CASSQEIRGRGYTF. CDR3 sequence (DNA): TGTGCCAGCAGCCAAGAAATCCGGGGACGTGGCTACACCTTC.